The clone carrying this TCR beta chain occurred once. The target antigen is unknown. This sample is part of a study of OX40 agonist ivuxolimab in advanced cancers. Study-wide points: Expanded clones were, on average, more numerous in CD8+ T cells than in CD4+. Certain nonresponding patients likewise had low normalized T-cell clonal expansion. With doses of 0.1 to 3.0 mg/kg, CD4+ and CD8+ blood T cells had undergone clonal expansion by week 6.

Profiling relied on immunoSEQ multiplex PCR, and the TCRdb table lists in-frame clones only, not all of them. The sample lists roughly 32,000 clones, about nine tenths occurring once. This CDR3 has 14 residues. The trim removed 1 base at V and 9 bases at J, leaving 5 bases unmatched. Germline V gene data show CDR1 as LNHDA and CDR2 as SQIVND (reference sequence). The chain has TRBV19 and TRBJ2-1; 8 nucleotides align to TRBD2. Source: CD4+ or CD8+ T cells sorted from blood, taken in a trial of the OX40 agonist ivuxolimab. The TCR was taken from an adult with an advanced solid tumor such as melanoma, head and neck, liver or kidney cancer. CDR3 nucleotide sequence: TGTGCCAGTAGTATAGTTGCGGGAGGACCTGAGCAGTTCTTC. It translates to CASSIVAGGPEQFF. The full variable domain, with the rest looked up from reference TRBV19 and TRBJ2-1, is DGGITQSPKYLFRKEGQNVTLSCEQNLNHDAMYWYRQDPGQGLRLIYYSQIVNDFQKGDIAEGYSVSREKKESFPLTVTSAQKNPTAFYLCASSIVAGGPEQFFGPGTRLTVL.